This T cell receptor beta chain was profiled in a study of T cell responses to AZD1222 COVID-19 vaccine. Whole-study findings and limits: Regions 160-218 and 743-854 held dominance among vaccine-associated CD4 TCRs, which spanned spike. Targeting of unmutated variant regions was reportedly seen in nearly half of spike-specific TCRs. White British donors predominated, females outnumbered males, and clonal diversity was possibly underestimated.

Some clones are missing from TCRdb's copy, which holds only in-frame ones; the method was immunoSEQ multiplex PCR. This table has about 75,000 clones, more than 70% appearing once. As concerns this clone: Its antigen is still unknown.

Germline V gene lookup returns CDR1 SEHNR and CDR2 FQNEAQ (reference sequence). Trimming shortened V by 1 base and J by 11 bases, and 6 bases separated the two germline ends. This CDR3 has 12 residues. Source: peripheral blood, taken 28 days after the second dose of the MenACWY control vaccine. The clonotype originates from an adult who received the MenACWY meningococcal vaccine as a control. This chain uses TRBV7-9 with TRBJ1-6; possibly TRBD1 for D (5 bases). CDR3 nucleotide sequence: TGTGCCAGCAGCTTAGAGGGGACACCCCTCCACTTT. Its translation: CASSLEGTPLHF.